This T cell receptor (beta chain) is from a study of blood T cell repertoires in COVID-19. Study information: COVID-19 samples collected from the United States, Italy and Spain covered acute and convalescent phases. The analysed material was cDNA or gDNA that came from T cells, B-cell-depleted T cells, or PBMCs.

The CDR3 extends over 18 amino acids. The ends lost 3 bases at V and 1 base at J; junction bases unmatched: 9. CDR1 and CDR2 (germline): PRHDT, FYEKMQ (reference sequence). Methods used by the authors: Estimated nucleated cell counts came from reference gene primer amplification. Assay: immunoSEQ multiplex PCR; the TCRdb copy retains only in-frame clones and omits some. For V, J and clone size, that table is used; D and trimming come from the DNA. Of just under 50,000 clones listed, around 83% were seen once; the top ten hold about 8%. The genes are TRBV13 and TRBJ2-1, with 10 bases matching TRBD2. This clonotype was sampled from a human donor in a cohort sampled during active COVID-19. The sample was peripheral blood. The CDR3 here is CASSFVGSSGSSYNEQFF. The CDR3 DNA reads TGTGCCAGCAGCTTTGTAGGGTCTAGCGGGAGTTCCTACAATGAGCAGTTCTTC.